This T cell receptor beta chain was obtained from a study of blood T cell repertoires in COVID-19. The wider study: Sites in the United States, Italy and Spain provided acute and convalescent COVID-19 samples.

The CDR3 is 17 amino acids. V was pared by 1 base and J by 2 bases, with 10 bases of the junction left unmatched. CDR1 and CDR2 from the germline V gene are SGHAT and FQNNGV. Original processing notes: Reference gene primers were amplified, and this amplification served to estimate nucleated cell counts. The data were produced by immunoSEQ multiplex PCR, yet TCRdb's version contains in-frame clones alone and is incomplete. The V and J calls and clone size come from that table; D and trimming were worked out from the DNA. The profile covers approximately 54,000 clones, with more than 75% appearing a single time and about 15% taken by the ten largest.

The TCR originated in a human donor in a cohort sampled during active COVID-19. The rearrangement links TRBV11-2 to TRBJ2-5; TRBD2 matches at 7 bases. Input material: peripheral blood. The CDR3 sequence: CASSLGASGGSQETQYF. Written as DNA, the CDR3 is TGTGCCAGCAGCTTAGGGGCTAGCGGAGGTTCTCAAGAGACCCAGTACTTC.